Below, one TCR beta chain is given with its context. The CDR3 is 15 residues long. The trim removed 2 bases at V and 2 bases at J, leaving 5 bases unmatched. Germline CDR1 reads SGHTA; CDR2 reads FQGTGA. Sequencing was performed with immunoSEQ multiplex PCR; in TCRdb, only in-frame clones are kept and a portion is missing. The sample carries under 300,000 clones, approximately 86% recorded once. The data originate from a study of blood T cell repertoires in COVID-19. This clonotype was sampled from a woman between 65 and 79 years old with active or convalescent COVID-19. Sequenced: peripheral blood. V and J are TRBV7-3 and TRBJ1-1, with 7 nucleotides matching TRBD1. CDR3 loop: CASSLFRGPNTEAFF. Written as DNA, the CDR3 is TGTGCCAGCAGCTTATTTAGGGGGCCTAACACTGAAGCTTTCTTT.